What follows describes a single TCR beta chain. From germline, CDR1 is SGHDT and CDR2 YYEEEE. There are 16 residues in the CDR3. V shed 1 base, J shed 4 bases, and the junction held 5 bases outside the gene matches. The PCR was carried out with 60 Vbeta primers and 13 Jbeta primers. TCRdb keeps only in-frame clones here, not all; method: immunoSEQ multiplex PCR. This listing includes fewer than 100,000 clones. This sample was included in a study of cytomegalovirus exposure and HLA in healthy donors. The origin of this receptor is a man between 18 and 29 years old in good health and CMV-seropositive. The gene calls are TRBV5-6 and TRBJ2-1, with 10 nucleotides matching TRBD2. Sequences were obtained from PBMCs. CDR3 in DNA: TGTGCCAGCAGCTTGTTCGTACTAGCGGGATACAATGAGCAGTTCTTC. Its translation is CASSLFVLAGYNEQFF.